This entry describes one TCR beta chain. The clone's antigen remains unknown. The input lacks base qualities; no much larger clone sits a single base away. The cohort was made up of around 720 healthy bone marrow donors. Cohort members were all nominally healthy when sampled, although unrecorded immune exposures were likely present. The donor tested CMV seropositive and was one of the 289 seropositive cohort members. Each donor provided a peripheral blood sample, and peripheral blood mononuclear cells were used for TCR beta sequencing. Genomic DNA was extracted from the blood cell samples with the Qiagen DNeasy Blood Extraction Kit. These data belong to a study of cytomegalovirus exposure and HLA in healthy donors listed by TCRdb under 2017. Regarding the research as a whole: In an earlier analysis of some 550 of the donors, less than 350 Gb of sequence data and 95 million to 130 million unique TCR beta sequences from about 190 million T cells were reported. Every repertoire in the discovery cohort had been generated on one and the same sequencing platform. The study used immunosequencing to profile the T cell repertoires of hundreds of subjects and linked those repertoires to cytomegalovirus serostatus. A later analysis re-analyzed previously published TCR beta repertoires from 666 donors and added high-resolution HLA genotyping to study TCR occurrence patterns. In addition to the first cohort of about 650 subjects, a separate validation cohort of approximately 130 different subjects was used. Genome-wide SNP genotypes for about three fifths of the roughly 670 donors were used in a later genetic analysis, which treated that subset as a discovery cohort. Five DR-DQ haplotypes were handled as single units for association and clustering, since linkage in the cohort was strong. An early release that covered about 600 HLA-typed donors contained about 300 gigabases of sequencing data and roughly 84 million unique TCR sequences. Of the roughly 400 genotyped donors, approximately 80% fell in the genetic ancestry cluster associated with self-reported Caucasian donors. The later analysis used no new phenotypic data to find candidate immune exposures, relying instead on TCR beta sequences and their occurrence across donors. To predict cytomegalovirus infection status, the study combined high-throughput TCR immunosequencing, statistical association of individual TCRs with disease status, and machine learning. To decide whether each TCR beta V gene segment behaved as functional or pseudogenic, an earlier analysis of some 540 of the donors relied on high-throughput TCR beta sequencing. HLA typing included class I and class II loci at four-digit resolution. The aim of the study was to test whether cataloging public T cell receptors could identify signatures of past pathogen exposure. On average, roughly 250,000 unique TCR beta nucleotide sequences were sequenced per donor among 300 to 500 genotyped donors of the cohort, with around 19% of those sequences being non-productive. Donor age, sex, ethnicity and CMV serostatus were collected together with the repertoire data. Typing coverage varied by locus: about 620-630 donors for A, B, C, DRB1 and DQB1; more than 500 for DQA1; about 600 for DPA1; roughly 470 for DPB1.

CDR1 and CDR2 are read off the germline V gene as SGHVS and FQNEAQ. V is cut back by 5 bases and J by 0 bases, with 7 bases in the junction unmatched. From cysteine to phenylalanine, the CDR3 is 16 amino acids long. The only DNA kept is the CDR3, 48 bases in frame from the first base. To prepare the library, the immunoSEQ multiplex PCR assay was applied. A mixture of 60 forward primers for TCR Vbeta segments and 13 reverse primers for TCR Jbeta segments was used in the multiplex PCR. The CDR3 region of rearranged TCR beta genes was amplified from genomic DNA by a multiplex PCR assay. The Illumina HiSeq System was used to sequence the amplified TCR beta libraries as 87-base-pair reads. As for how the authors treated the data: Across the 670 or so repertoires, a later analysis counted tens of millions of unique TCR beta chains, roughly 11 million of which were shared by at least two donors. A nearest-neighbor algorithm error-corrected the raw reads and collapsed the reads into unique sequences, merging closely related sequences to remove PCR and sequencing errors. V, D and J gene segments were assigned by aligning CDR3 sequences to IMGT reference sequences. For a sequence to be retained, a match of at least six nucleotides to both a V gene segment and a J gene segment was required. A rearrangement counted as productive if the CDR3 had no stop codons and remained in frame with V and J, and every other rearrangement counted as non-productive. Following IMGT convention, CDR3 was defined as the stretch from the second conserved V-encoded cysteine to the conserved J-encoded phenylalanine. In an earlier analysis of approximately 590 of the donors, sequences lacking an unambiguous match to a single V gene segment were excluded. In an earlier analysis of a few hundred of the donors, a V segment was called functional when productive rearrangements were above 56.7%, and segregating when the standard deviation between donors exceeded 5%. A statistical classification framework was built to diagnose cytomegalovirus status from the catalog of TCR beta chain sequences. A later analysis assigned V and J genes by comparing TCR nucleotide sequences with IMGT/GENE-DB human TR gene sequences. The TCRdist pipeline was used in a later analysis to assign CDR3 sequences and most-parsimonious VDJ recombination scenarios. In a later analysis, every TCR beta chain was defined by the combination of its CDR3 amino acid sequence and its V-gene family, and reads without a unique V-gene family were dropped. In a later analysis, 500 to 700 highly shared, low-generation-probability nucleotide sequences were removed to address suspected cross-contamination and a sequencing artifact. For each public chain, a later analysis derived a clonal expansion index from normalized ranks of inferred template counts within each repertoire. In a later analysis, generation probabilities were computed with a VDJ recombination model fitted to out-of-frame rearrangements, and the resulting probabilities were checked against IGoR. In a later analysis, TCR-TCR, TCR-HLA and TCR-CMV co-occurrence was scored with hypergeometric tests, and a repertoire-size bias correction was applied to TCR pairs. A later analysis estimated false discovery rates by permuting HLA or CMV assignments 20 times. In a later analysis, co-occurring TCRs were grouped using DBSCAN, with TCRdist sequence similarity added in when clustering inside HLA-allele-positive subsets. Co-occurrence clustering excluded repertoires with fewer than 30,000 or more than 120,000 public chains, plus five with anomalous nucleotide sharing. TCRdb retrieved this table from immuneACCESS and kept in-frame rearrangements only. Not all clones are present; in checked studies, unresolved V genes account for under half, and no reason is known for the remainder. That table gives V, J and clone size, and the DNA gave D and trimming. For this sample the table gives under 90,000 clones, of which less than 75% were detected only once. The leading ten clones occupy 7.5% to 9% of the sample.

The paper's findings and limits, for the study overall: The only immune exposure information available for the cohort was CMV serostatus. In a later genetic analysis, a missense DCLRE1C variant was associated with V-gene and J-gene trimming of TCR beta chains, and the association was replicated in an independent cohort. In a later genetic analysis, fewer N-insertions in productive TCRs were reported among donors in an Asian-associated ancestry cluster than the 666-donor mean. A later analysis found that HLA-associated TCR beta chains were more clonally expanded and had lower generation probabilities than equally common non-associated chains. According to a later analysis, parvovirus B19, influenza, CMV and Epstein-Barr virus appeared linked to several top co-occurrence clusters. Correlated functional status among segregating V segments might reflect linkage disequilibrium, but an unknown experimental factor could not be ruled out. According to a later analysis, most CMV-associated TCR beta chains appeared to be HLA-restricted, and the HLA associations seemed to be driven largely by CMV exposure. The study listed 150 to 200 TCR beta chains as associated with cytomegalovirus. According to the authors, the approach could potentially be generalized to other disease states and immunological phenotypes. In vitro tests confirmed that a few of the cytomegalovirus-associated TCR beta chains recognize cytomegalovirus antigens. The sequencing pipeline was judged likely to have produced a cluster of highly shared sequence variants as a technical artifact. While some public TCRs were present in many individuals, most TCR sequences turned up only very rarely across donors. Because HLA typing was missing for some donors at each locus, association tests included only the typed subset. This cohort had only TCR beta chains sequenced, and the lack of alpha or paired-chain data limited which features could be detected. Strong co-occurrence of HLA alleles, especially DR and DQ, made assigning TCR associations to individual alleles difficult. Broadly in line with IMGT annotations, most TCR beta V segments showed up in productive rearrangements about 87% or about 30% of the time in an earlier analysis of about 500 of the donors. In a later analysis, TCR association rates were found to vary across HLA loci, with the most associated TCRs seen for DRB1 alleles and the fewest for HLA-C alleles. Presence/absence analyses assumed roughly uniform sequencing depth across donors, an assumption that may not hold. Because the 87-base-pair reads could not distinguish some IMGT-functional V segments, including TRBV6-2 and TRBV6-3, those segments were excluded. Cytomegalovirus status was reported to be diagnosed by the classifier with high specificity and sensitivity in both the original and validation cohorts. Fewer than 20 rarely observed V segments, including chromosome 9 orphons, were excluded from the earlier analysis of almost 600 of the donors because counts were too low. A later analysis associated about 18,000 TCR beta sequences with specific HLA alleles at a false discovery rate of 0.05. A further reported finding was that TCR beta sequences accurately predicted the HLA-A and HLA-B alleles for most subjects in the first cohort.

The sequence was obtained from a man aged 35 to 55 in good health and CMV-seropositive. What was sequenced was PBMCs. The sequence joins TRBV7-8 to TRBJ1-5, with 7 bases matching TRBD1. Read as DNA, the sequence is TGTGCCAGCAGCCCCAGGGGGAGAAATAGCAATCAGCCCCAGCATTTT. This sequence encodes CASSPRGRNSNQPQHF.